The rows below give T cell receptor beta chains drawn from one sample of a study of Ad26.COV2.S vaccination and SARS-CoV-2 variants. Repertoires were generated with immunoSEQ multiplex PCR, while TCRdb's copy carries only in-frame clones and drops some. The sample has 300,000 to 400,000 clones, roughly 87% seen once; the top ten hold 3.4%. This material consisted of peripheral blood, taken in a trial of Ad26.COV2.S vaccine versus placebo. All receptors come from a person aged 18-65 years who received the Ad26.COV2.S COVID-19 vaccine or a placebo. CDR3s include the opening cysteine and the closing phenylalanine or tryptophan.

j_call	v_call	cdr3_aa
TRBJ1-2	TRBV6-5	CASSYQFGAKNYGYTF
TRBJ1-1	TRBV2	CASSEAGVEGEWIGTEAFF
TRBJ1-1	TRBV5-8	CASSAGNRGPNTEAFF
TRBJ1-4	TRBV18	CASSLNEKLFF
TRBJ1-4	TRBV7-9	CASSPRAGEKLFF
TRBJ1-5	TRBV18	CASSPEGHQPQHF
TRBJ1-1	TRBV27	CASSHGQWNEAFF
TRBJ1-2	TRBV11-2	CASSLDSVLHRKGGYTF
TRBJ1-4	TRBV7-2	CASSLVGMWSTNEKLFF
TRBJ2-7	TRBV19	CASSTLAGVPLTYEQYF
TRBJ2-7	TRBV3-1/TRBV3-2	CASSPRATITTYEQYF
TRBJ1-5	TRBV12-5	CASGRRTEYSNQPQHF
TRBJ1-1	TRBV3-1/TRBV3-2	CASSQAGAGMNTEAFF
TRBJ2-5	TRBV10-3	CASCSGGQETQYF
TRBJ1-1	TRBV6-5	CASSGQTNTEAFF